This T cell receptor beta chain was sequenced during a study of blood T cells in healthy people across ages. Study conclusions and caveats: Age advanced and TCR beta diversity per million T cells fell, roughly linearly.

For this clonotype: Its antigen remains unidentified.

Through a sample-barcoded 5' primer and a J-beta primer mix, a second PCR was run for roughly 6 to 12 cycles. MiXCR was run by TCRdb on the 5' RACE reads, yielding one entry per CDR3 protein. Here the sample spans around 1,000,000 distinct CDR3 sequences, 35% to 40% being singletons. This CDR3 has 15 amino acids. Germline V gives CDR1 SGHRS, CDR2 YFSETQ. V lost 0 bases to trimming and J lost 2 bases, with 12 bases between them. This receptor was obtained from a man between 18 and 29 years old in good health. The sample was blood. The chain links TRBV5-1 to TRBJ2-7; D unresolved. For the CDR3, the DNA is TGCGCCAGCAGCTTGGAAGCTTTCAGAGCCTACGAGCAGTACTTC. It specifies CASSLEAFRAYEQYF.